This T cell receptor delta chain was sequenced in a study of gamma delta lymphoproliferative disorders and STAT genes. The receptor sequences were amplified from genomic DNA of peripheral blood mononuclear cells. TCRdb reprocessed the multiplex PCR reads using CATT. In the table there are 1,200 to 1,500 delta-chain clones, roughly 0.92% of which are singletons. The CDR3 covers 18 residues. Unmatched junction bases numbered 15, after V lost 4 bases and J lost 2 bases. In germline, CDR1 is TSWWSYY, CDR2 QGS. Concerning this clone: This likely came from a read error, as a far larger clone is one base away. Other DNA sequences in this sample translate to the same CDR3.

The sample was blood. The V call is TRDV1, the J call TRDJ1; TRDD3 agrees at 8 bases. The clonotype comes from a human donor in good health. The DNA for the CDR3 is TGTGCTCTTGGGGGACAGGCTGGGGGAGATAAGACGACCGATAAACTCATCTTT. Amino acids: CALGGQAGGDKTTDKLIF.